This T cell receptor beta chain derives from a study of monozygotic twins with inflammatory bowel disease. The CDR3 spans 15 residues. Germline CDR1 reads SGHKS; CDR2 reads YYEKEE (reference sequence). TCRdb reprocessed the 5' RACE reads and reports one entry per CDR3 protein, with no DNA. The sample's table shows about 420,000 distinct CDR3 sequences. The V call is TRBV5-5, the J call TRBJ1-5; the TCRdb call, TRBD1, lacks DNA for checking. The clonotype was recovered from a human donor with ulcerative colitis or Crohn's disease, or a healthy co-twin of an affected twin (not recorded which). Source material: blood. This CDR3 is CASSLKGQGNQPQHF.